This is a list of T cell receptor beta chains from one sample in a study of naive and memory T cell subsets. Each CDR3 protein gets one entry after TCRdb re-called the UMI-ligation and nested PCR reads with MiXCR. Of about 99,000 distinct CDR3 sequences detected, around 13% appear once; the ten largest clones hold 2.8%. Material: naive CD8+ T cells from blood. The receptors were gathered from a human donor in good health. Each CDR3 is given with its conserved first and last residue.

j_call | v_call | cdr3_aa
TRBJ2-1 | TRBV12-3/TRBV12-4 | CASSLGDPASYNEQFF
TRBJ1-4 | TRBV25-1 | CASSSPGGATNEKLFF
TRBJ2-3 | TRBV6-6 | CASSSLLRGDTQYF
TRBJ2-2 | TRBV29-1 | CSVLFATGELFF
TRBJ2-3 | TRBV7-2 | CASSLVPLADTQYF
TRBJ2-3 | TRBV7-9 | CASSLRGEFTDTQYF
TRBJ2-5 | TRBV3-1 | CASRLEIQETQYF
TRBJ1-1 | TRBV9 | CASSVVPGIDEAFF
TRBJ2-1 | TRBV7-9 | CASSEDPSDNEQFF
TRBJ2-7 | TRBV6-6 | CASSNPRDRGTSEQYF
TRBJ2-3 | TRBV29-1 | CSVRDPGDTQYF
TRBJ2-3 | TRBV6-6 | CASSSWGTDTQYF
TRBJ2-2 | TRBV27 | CASTSLVQGATGELFF
TRBJ2-1 | TRBV18 | CASSPPDGDRELF
TRBJ2-7 | TRBV9 | CASSVGGEIIYEQYF
TRBJ2-2 | TRBV7-6 | CASSLAKAGVTGELFF
TRBJ2-7 | TRBV4-3 | CASSQDFGGRSYEQYF
TRBJ2-7 | TRBV4-3 | CASSQDKVNEQYF
TRBJ2-6 | TRBV27 | CASSPGTGHSSGANVLTF
TRBJ2-2 | TRBV2 | CASSVNGGLPGELFF
TRBJ1-5 | TRBV4-3 | CASSQDLRQGGQPQHF
TRBJ2-1 | TRBV12-3/TRBV12-4 | CASRDSTSYNEQFF
TRBJ2-3 | TRBV4-3 | CASSQGEPSGSTDTQYF
TRBJ2-1 | TRBV4-3 | CASSQAESNYNEQFF
TRBJ1-1 | TRBV7-9 | CASSLGAGERTEAFF
TRBJ1-5 | TRBV4-3 | CASSQAVYSNQPQHF
TRBJ2-1 | TRBV12-3/TRBV12-4 | CASSPGPQPNEQFF
TRBJ1-6 | TRBV27 | CASRMTGSLNSPLHF
TRBJ2-1 | TRBV5-6 | CASSLDDNEQFF
TRBJ1-2 | TRBV4-3 | CASSYGGTGTGYGYTF
TRBJ2-3 | TRBV20-1 | CSAREAGDTQYF
TRBJ1-6 | TRBV15 | CATSGTTDQGSPLHF
TRBJ2-6 | TRBV21-1 | CASSIRQGTYGTSKPSGANVLTF
TRBJ2-1 | TRBV7-9 | CASGRVAGAIYNEQFF
TRBJ1-2 | TRBV20-1 | CSARDEPEGQIFYGYTF
TRBJ2-3 | TRBV11-3 | CASSSEGLSHTQYF
TRBJ2-7 | TRBV21-1 | CASTPTSGTGTDEQYF
TRBJ2-3 | TRBV4-2 | CASRAADTQYF
TRBJ2-5 | TRBV7-9 | CASSKQTSGDQETQYF
TRBJ2-3 | TRBV9 | CASNQAGDTDTQYF
TRBJ2-1 | TRBV20-1 | CSASALSRYNEQFF
TRBJ1-1 | TRBV12-3/TRBV12-4 | CASSFTGEAFF
TRBJ2-3 | TRBV3-1 | CASSSVAGAPTDTQYF
TRBJ2-5 | TRBV12-3/TRBV12-4 | CASSWTSETQYF
TRBJ2-7 | TRBV4-2 | CASSPGLGGRAYEQYF
TRBJ2-5 | TRBV9 | CASSPGGGQGETQYF
TRBJ1-2 | TRBV5-8 | CASTKTRNYGYTF
TRBJ2-7 | TRBV10-3 | CAISEEGTYEQYF
TRBJ2-5 | TRBV25-1 | CASSELGETQYF